This T cell receptor beta chain is drawn from a study of T-cell reconstitution after alpha-beta-depleted transplantation in children. The study's findings and limits: A year post-transplant, T-cell counts and diversity derived mostly from newly produced T cells.

During its preparation, the TCRbeta library received unique molecular identifiers. In TCRdb, the PCR reads were re-called with MiXCR into one record per CDR3 protein. The sample holds about a million distinct CDR3 sequences, 25% to 30% seen once. Only a few counts were recorded for this clonotype. Its matching antigen is unknown. This clonotype was obtained from a boy under three years old who had a stem cell transplant for SCID, so the T cells may come from the graft donor. Material: PBMCs, mostly from graft donor cells, obtained 360 days after TCRalphabeta/CD19-depleted stem cell transplant.

The DNA of the CDR3 is TGCGCCAGCAGCCAGGAAGGGGCAGGACCGGATGAGCAGTTCTTC. Translation: CASSQEGAGPDEQFF. The V and J genes are TRBV4-1 and TRBJ2-1; tentative D call: TRBD1 (5 bases). Germline V lookup: CDR1 MGHRA, CDR2 YSYEKL. CDR3 length: 15 amino acids. Trimming took 3 bases from V and 8 from J, leaving 17 bases between them.